The 18 T cell receptor beta chains below all came from one sample that was sequenced in a study of blood T cells in healthy people across ages. Then a second PCR, running roughly 7 to 12 cycles, was carried out with a sample-barcoded 5' primer and a J-beta primer mix. TCRdb called the 5' RACE reads again in MiXCR, with one record for every CDR3 protein. Counted here are 800,000 to 950,000 distinct CDR3 sequences, around 34% occurring once; the ten biggest clones make up under 15%. The sample consisted of blood. Receptors were obtained from a man between 18 and 35 years old in good health.

The chain carries TRBV7-2 and TRBJ2-3, with TRBD2 matching over 12 bases. J gave up 6 bases and V 6 bases, and 10 bases lay outside the gene matches. This CDR3 contains 16 residues. Germline values: CDR1 SGHTA, CDR2 FQGNSA. The CDR3 DNA sequence: TGTGCCAGCAGTCAAACTAGCGGGGGGTCCGCCGATACGCAGTATTTT. Translated: CASSQTSGGSADTQYF.

J is TRBJ2-1 and V is TRBV9; 9 bases match TRBD2. This CDR3 has 16 amino acids. Germline values: CDR1 SGDLS, CDR2 YYNGEE. V lost 3 bases and J lost 10; bases outside the gene matches: 14. The CDR3 region is CASSDPLAGRPWEQFF. As DNA, the CDR3 is TGTGCCAGCAGCGATCCGCTAGCGGGACGCCCTTGGGAGCAGTTCTTC.

CDR3 coding DNA: TGTGCCAGCAGCTCGCGACCGGGCACAAATAATGAAAAACTGTTTTTT. Amino acids: CASSSRPGTNNEKLFF. V is TRBV5-8 and J is TRBJ1-4; D is unclear. CDR3 length equals 16 residues. Germline CDR1 is SGHTS and CDR2 is YDEGEE. The ends were cut back, 3 bases at V and 4 bases at J, with 16 bases in the middle.

The chain carries TRBV7-2 and TRBJ1-2; D unresolved. Germline V gene lookup returns CDR1 SGHTA and CDR2 FQGNSA. With 0 bases removed from V and 7 bases from J, the gap between germline ends came to 9 bases. This CDR3 has 13 residues. The CDR3 loop is CASSLAVASGYTF. Here the CDR3 DNA reads TGTGCCAGCAGCTTAGCGGTCGCAAGTGGCTACACCTTC.

The V call is TRBV20-1, the J call TRBJ1-1; perhaps TRBD1 as D (5 bases). Trimming shortened V by 4 bases and J by 7 bases, and 13 bases separated the two germline ends. Germline CDR1 DFQATT, CDR2 SNEGSKA (reference sequence). This CDR3 is built from 12 residues. For the CDR3, the DNA is TGCAGTGCTAATCCAGGCGGGGGTGAAGCTTTCTTT. This gives the protein CSANPGGGEAFF.

CDR3 sequence (DNA): TGCAGTATTTCCTTAGCGGGGGACACAGATACGCAGTATTTT. Protein sequence: CSISLAGDTDTQYF. The chain is built from TRBV20-1 and TRBJ2-3, with 9 positions matching TRBD2. Looked up from germline, CDR1 is DFQATT and CDR2 is SNEGSKA (reference sequence). The CDR3 runs 14 residues. With V trimmed by 8 bases and J by 2 bases, 8 bases remained unmatched.

This clonotype has at least ten counts. The rearrangement links TRBV20-1 to TRBJ2-7, with 10 bases lining up with TRBD1. Germline CDR1 DFQATT, CDR2 SNEGSKA (reference sequence). The CDR3 is 14 residues long. J gave up 2 bases and V 5 bases, and 6 bases lay outside the gene matches. The CDR3 DNA sequence: TGCAGTGCTGGGATCGGGACAGGGGCCTACGAGCAGTACTTC. Translating gives CSAGIGTGAYEQYF.

As concerns this clonotype: A much larger clone differs from this one at a single base, so this may be a read error. This chain links TRBV3-1 with TRBJ2-3; D is unresolved. V was clipped by 3 bases and J by 3 bases, with 13 bases between them. CDR1 and CDR2 (germline): LGHDT, YNNKEL (reference sequence). The CDR3 is made up of 15 amino acids. CDR3 DNA sequence: TGTGCCAGCAGCCATGAACCAGCGCCAACAGATACGCAGTATTTT. Protein product: CASSHEPAPTDTQYF.

Of note for this clonotype: This may come from a read error, since a much larger clone is one base off. The chain uses TRBV12-3 or TRBV12-4 and TRBJ2-7; D may be TRBD1 or TRBD2 (5 bases each). The CDR3 extends over 14 amino acids. Trimming stripped 6 bases from V and 10 bases from J, with 22 bases between. The CDR3 coding sequence is TGTGCCAGCAGGGACGGGACGGAGCAAGAGATCCAGTACTTC. It translates to CASRDGTEQEIQYF.

Notes on this clonotype: Compared with germline, one end of the junction differs, possibly owing to a read error. The chain uses TRBV25-1 and TRBJ2-2; TRBD1 matches 8 bases. The CDR3 sequence is 14 residues long. Germline loops: CDR1 MGHDK, CDR2 SYGVNS. The CDR3: CTSNENTGGGELFF. CDR3 sequence (DNA): TGTACCAGCAATGAAAACACAGGGGGCGGGGAGCTGTTTTTT.

This chain uses TRBV6-1 with TRBJ1-5; D possibly corresponds to TRBD1 (6 bases). The germline gives CDR1 MNHNS, CDR2 SASEGT. This CDR3 comprises 16 residues. The germline V and J ends were trimmed by 6 bases and 6 bases, with 21 bases remaining between them. The CDR3 bases are TGTGCCAGCAGAGCTTCAACAGGGAGGGTTGCTCAGCCCCAGCATTTT. Its translation is CASRASTGRVAQPQHF.

Of note for this clonotype: The junction does not match germline at one end; this may be a read error. The V call is TRBV5-1, the J call TRBJ1-2; 7 bases map to TRBD1. In germline, CDR1 is SGHRS, CDR2 YFSETQ. The CDR3 loop spans 13 amino acids. CDR3 amino acids: CVSSVGQLRPYTF. The CDR3 DNA reads as TGCGTCAGCAGCGTGGGACAGCTGAGACCCTACACCTTC.

This sequence joins TRBV20-1 and TRBJ2-5; tentative D call: TRBD1 (6 bases). The germline V gene encodes CDR1 DFQATT and CDR2 SNEGSKA (reference sequence). The CDR3 is 12 residues long. V lost 6 bases and J lost 11, with 19 bases in between. The CDR3 bases are TGCAGTGCAAGGGGACAAAACAATGAGCAGTACTTC. Translated: CSARGQNNEQYF.

The chain joins TRBV10-3 to TRBJ1-1; maybe TRBD1 (5 bases). This CDR3 has 13 amino acids. Looked up from germline, CDR1 is ENHRY and CDR2 is SYGVKD. The V and J ends lost 7 bases and 11 bases respectively, with 20 bases between them. The CDR3 spells CAIKSPGRWGAFF. In nucleotides, the CDR3 is TGTGCCATCAAATCCCCAGGGCGGTGGGGGGCTTTCTTT.

This clonotype was observed a few times. The chain has TRBV5-1 and TRBJ2-3; 8 bases match TRBD2. The CDR3 sequence is 16 residues long. The trim removed 4 bases at V and 2 bases at J, leaving 9 bases unmatched. Germline CDR1 and CDR2: SGHRS and YFSETQ. The CDR3 sequence: CASSPNSGDDTDTQYF. CDR3 in DNA: TGCGCCAGCAGCCCAAATAGCGGGGACGACACAGATACGCAGTATTTT. The complete variable domain, with remaining parts taken from reference TRBV5-1 and TRBJ2-3, reads KAGVTQTPRYLIKTRGQQVTLSCSPISGHRSVSWYQQTPGQGLQFLFEYFSETQRNKGNFPGRFSGRQFSNSRSEMNVSTLELGDSALYLCASSPNSGDDTDTQYFGPGTRLTVL.

At least ten counts were recorded for this clonotype. The chain recombines TRBV20-1 with TRBJ2-4, with D perhaps matching TRBD1 (6 bases). V was clipped by 3 bases and J by 3 bases, with 9 bases between them. This CDR3 region has 13 residues. In germline, CDR1 is DFQATT, CDR2 SNEGSKA (reference sequence). In nucleotides, the CDR3 is TGCAGTGCTAGGGACAGCGTCAAAAACATTCAGTACTTC. The encoded protein is CSARDSVKNIQYF.

This rearrangement joins TRBV7-9 to TRBJ1-2; tentative D call: TRBD1 (5 bases). Germline V CDR1 and CDR2: SEHNR, FQNEAQ (reference sequence). The CDR3 length is 14 residues. Trimming cost V 5 bases and J 7 bases, with 17 bases left between them. The DNA for the CDR3 is TGTGCCAGCAGCGGGGGAGCATTTGAAGGTGGCTACACCTTC. Protein product: CASSGGAFEGGYTF.

This clonotype was observed a few times. The gene calls are TRBV7-3 and TRBJ2-1, with 7 bases identical to TRBD1. Germline V CDR1 and CDR2: SGHTA, FQGTGA. The V gene end was trimmed by 4 bases and the J gene end by 4 bases; junction bases not matched to a gene: 7. The CDR3 runs to 15 residues. The CDR3 spells CASSSKGAVYNEQFF. The CDR3 coding sequence is TGTGCCAGCAGCTCTAAGGGGGCAGTTTACAATGAGCAGTTCTTC.